This T cell receptor beta chain is drawn from a study of tissue T cells after allogeneic stem cell transplantation. Notes on the study in general: The patient cohort was small and clinically heterogeneous, with limited sampling depth.

Sequencing of TCRbeta CDR3 at survey depth gave sequences and template counts. TCRdb's copy holds only in-frame clones and misses some; the assay was immunoSEQ multiplex PCR. The sample has under 800 clones, under 55% seen once; the top ten hold more than 25%. Germline-derived CDR1 and CDR2 are SNHLY and FYNNEI. The V end was cut by 2 bases, the J end by 2 bases, with 10 bases between. The CDR3 extends over 15 amino acids. Steroid-refractory graft-versus-host disease after allogeneic hematopoietic cell transplant qualified adults for prospective research-autopsy enrollment. Gastrointestinal graft-versus-host disease was present in all patients, each treated with several therapy lines. Relative to its sample, this clone is large. Its specificity is not known.

The starting material was jejunal tissue, obtained at autopsy. V is TRBV2 and J is TRBJ1-5; D is perhaps TRBD1 (5 bases). The source of this sequence is a female patient aged 35-70 years with steroid-refractory graft-versus-host disease after an allogeneic stem cell transplant. Some T cells may possibly be graft donor cells. The CDR3 here is CASSERGGGNQPQHF. Here the CDR3 DNA reads TGTGCCAGCAGTGAAAGGGGCGGGGGCAATCAGCCCCAGCATTTT. Full variable domain (remainder filled in from reference TRBV2 and TRBJ1-5): EPEVTQTPSHQVTQMGQEVILRCVPISNHLYFYWYRQILGQKVEFLVSFYNNEISEKSEIFDDQFSVERPDGSNFTLKIRSTKLEDSAMYFCASSERGGGNQPQHFGDGTRLSIL.